Listed here are 25 T cell receptor beta chains from one sample, sequenced in a study of blood T cell repertoires in COVID-19. Produced via immunoSEQ multiplex PCR; TCRdb's table is partial and in-frame only. The sample yields roughly 440,000 clones, about 87% seen once. The source material was peripheral blood. The source of these receptors is a woman aged 45 to 65 with COVID-19, enrolled during active disease.

This sequence joins TRBV21-1 and TRBJ2-2; TRBD1, the table's D call, was not compared with the DNA. TRBV21-1 is a pseudogene locus. This CDR3 comprises 19 residues. The DNA of the CDR3 is TGTGCCAGCAGCACGCGAGAGGGGGCCCCCTTTTTTAACACCGGGGAGCTGTTTTTT. The encoded protein is CASSTREGAPFFNTGELFF.

The rearrangement links TRBV18 to TRBJ1-1, with TRBD1 matching over 9 bases. The CDR3 has 14 amino acids. Looked up from germline, CDR1 is KGHSH and CDR2 is LQKENI. V lost 5 bases and J lost 3; bases outside the gene matches: 4. The chain's CDR3 is CASSWGDRDTEAFF. DNA of the CDR3: TGTGCCAGCTCATGGGGGGACAGGGACACTGAAGCTTTCTTT.

The chain employs TRBV5-8 and TRBJ2-4; D perhaps matches TRBD2 (6 bases). The CDR3 is 16 residues long. Germline loops: CDR1 SGHTS, CDR2 YDEGEE. V was shortened by 7 bases and J by 0 bases, with 17 bases between the two germline ends. The CDR3 loop reads CASARGRLLAKNIQYF. For the CDR3, the DNA is TGTGCCAGCGCGCGGGGCAGACTCTTAGCCAAAAACATTCAGTACTTC.

The rearrangement links TRBV6-5 to TRBJ1-1; D is uncertain. The CDR3 has 15 residues. The germline CDR1 and CDR2 sequences are MNHEY and SVGAGI. V gave up 7 bases and J gave up 1 base, with 16 bases separating them. The CDR3 region has the DNA TGTGCCAGCATTCCCTCTTGGGCGTCGAACACTGAAGCTTTCTTT. Its protein product is CASIPSWASNTEAFF.

V is TRBV5-1 and J is TRBJ1-1, with D possibly being TRBD1 (6 bases). This CDR3 has 13 residues. V was cut by 0 bases and J by 11 bases, with 14 bases left in between. CDR1 and CDR2 (germline): SGHRS, YFSETQ. The CDR3 spells CASSLGPGAGAFF. The CDR3 region has the DNA TGCGCCAGCAGCTTGGGCCCAGGGGCCGGGGCTTTCTTT.

This chain uses TRBV7-2 with TRBJ1-3, with 7 bases aligning to TRBD1. V was clipped by 3 bases and J by 4 bases; unmatched bases: 6. The CDR3 is 15 residues long. Germline loops: CDR1 SGHTA, CDR2 FQGNSA. The CDR3 nucleotides are TGTGCCAGCAGCTTTGGGACAGACTTGGGAAACACCATATATTTT. Translation: CASSFGTDLGNTIYF.

The gene calls are TRBV28 and TRBJ2-2; 7 bases map to TRBD1. Germline assignment: CDR1 MDHEN and CDR2 SYDVKM. The junction had 0 bases not matched to a gene; V was cut back by 2 bases and J by 3 bases. The CDR3 has 14 residues. This CDR3 reads CASSLQGDTGELFF. The CDR3 coding sequence is TGTGCCAGCAGTTTACAGGGGGACACCGGGGAGCTGTTTTTT. Full variable domain (rest looked up from reference TRBV28 and TRBJ2-2): DVKVTQSSRYLVKRTGEKVFLECVQDMDHENMFWYRQDPGLGLRLIYFSYDVKMKEKGDIPEGYSVSREKKERFSLILESASTNQTSMYLCASSLQGDTGELFFGEGSRLTVL.

V is TRBV19 and J is TRBJ1-2; D gene unclear. Trimming took 7 bases from V and 8 from J, leaving 20 bases between them. The V gene's germline CDR1 is LNHDA and CDR2 SQIVND (reference sequence). This CDR3 has 14 amino acids. The CDR3 region has the DNA TGTGCCAGTACCCCTACCCCTGGTCTCGGGGGCTACACCTTC. Its protein is CASTPTPGLGGYTF.

The rearrangement links TRBV4-2 to TRBJ2-1, with TRBD1 matching 9 bases. This CDR3 comprises 18 residues. V lost 4 bases and J lost 5; bases outside the gene matches: 15. Germline CDR1 reads LGHNA; CDR2 reads YNFKEQ. Here the CDR3 DNA reads TGTGCCAGCAGCCGCCAACTCGCGGAGGACAGGGGAAACAATGAGCAGTTCTTC. Amino acids: CASSRQLAEDRGNNEQFF.

This rearrangement joins TRBV18 to TRBJ1-5; D ambiguous. Trimming took 3 bases from V and 0 from J, leaving 9 bases between them. The germline V gene has CDR1 KGHSH and CDR2 LQKENI. CDR3 size: 15 residues. Written as DNA, the CDR3 is TGTGCCAGCTCACCTCCCCCGGGTAGCAATCAGCCCCAGCATTTT. Its protein product is CASSPPPGSNQPQHF.

The genes are TRBV6-5 and TRBJ1-1, with 7 bases aligning to TRBD1. The CDR3 consists of 15 residues. Trimming at V came to 6 bases and at J to 0 bases, leaving 7 bases not matched to a gene. Germline V gives CDR1 MNHEY, CDR2 SVGAGI. The CDR3 reads CASSRPGQMNTEAFF. CDR3 DNA: TGTGCCAGCAGCCGCCCGGGACAGATGAACACTGAAGCTTTCTTT.

The chain has TRBV18 and TRBJ2-3, with 13 bases matching TRBD2. V gave up 3 bases and J gave up 9 bases; unmatched junction bases: 9. Per the germline V gene, CDR1 is KGHSH and CDR2 is LQKENI. This CDR3 has 16 amino acids. The CDR3 nucleotides are TGTGCCAGCTCACCCCCCGGACTAGCGGGGGTCCGGACGCAGTATTTT. Residues: CASSPPGLAGVRTQYF.

V gene TRBV28 combines with J gene TRBJ1-2; 7 positions agree with TRBD1. Germline-derived CDR1 and CDR2 are MDHEN and SYDVKM. The length of the CDR3 is 17 residues. Trimming cost V 7 bases and J 5 bases; bases outside gene matches: 19. In nucleotides, the CDR3 is TGTGCCAGCACCTCGACCAACCGGGACAGATACCTATATGGCTACACCTTC. Protein product: CASTSTNRDRYLYGYTF.

The chain is built from TRBV7-3 and TRBJ2-1; 8 bases are shared with TRBD2. This CDR3 is 15 amino acids long. The germline V gene encodes CDR1 SGHTA and CDR2 FQGTGA. J was trimmed by 10 bases and V by 2 bases; bases with no gene match: 10. This chain's CDR3 is CASSLDRRGGQEQFF. The CDR3 region has the DNA TGTGCCAGCAGCTTAGACAGGCGCGGGGGGCAGGAGCAGTTCTTC.

This clone was seen only once. The chain's CDR3 is CASSQDGPGLAGGQGQFF. The DNA for the CDR3 is TGTGCCAGCAGCCAAGACGGACCGGGACTAGCGGGGGGGCAGGGGCAGTTCTTC. This chain connects TRBV3-1 (or the pseudogene TRBV3-2) to TRBJ2-1; 16 positions match TRBD2. With V trimmed by 0 bases and J by 12 bases, 11 bases remained unmatched. Per the germline V gene, CDR1 is LGHDT and CDR2 is YNNKEL (reference sequence). This CDR3 region has 18 residues.

In its sample, this clone was seen once. This CDR3 is CASTAGWRSGNTIYF. The CDR3 DNA reads as TGTGCCAGCACGGCAGGGTGGCGGTCTGGAAACACCATATATTTT. The chain employs TRBV6-5 and TRBJ1-3; D is perhaps TRBD1 (5 bases). The CDR3 is made up of 15 amino acids. V lost 7 bases to trimming and J lost 1 base, with 14 bases between them. Germline CDR1 and CDR2: MNHEY and SVGAGI.

This chain connects TRBV20-1 to TRBJ2-1; D call uncertain. Germline lookup yields CDR1 DFQATT and CDR2 SNEGSKA (reference sequence). V dropped 6 bases and J dropped 2 bases, with 5 bases sitting between them. The CDR3 runs 11 residues. The CDR3 DNA reads TGCAGTGCAGCCCCCTACAATGAGCAGTTCTTC. Translating gives CSAAPYNEQFF.

A few counts support this clone. The rearrangement joins TRBV29-1 to TRBJ1-1, with no clear D. The CDR3 runs 14 residues. V shed 2 bases and J shed 2 bases, with 12 bases lying between them. Germline loops: CDR1 SQVTM, CDR2 ANQGSEA. CDR3 sequence (DNA): TGCAGCGTTGAACCACAAACCTTCAACACTGAAGCTTTCTTT. Translated, it gives CSVEPQTFNTEAFF.

This clone showed up just once. The V gene is TRBV6-5, the J gene TRBJ1-2; no clear D. V was cut by 6 bases and J by 3 bases, with 11 bases left in between. Germline V CDR1 and CDR2: MNHEY, SVGAGI. The CDR3 covers 13 residues. The CDR3 bases are TGTGCCAGCAGCCGAGCAATAGACTATGGCTACACCTTC. This encodes CASSRAIDYGYTF.

This clone was counted only a few times. The rearrangement uses TRBV10-2 and TRBJ2-7, with TRBD1 matching 7 bases. Germline V CDR1 and CDR2: WSHSY, SAAADI. Trimming took 4 bases from V and 4 from J; bases not matched to a gene: 1. The CDR3 consists of 12 residues. The CDR3 DNA follows: TGCGCCAGCAGTGTGGGACAGTACGAGCAGTACTTC. This gives the protein CASSVGQYEQYF.

The genes are TRBV2 and TRBJ2-7, with 8 bases lining up with TRBD1. Unmatched junction bases numbered 6, after V lost 6 bases and J lost 2 bases. This CDR3 is 14 amino acids long. Germline-derived CDR1 and CDR2 are SNHLY and FYNNEI. CDR3: CASSRTGRTYEQYF. CDR3 nucleotides: TGTGCCAGCAGCAGGACAGGGAGGACCTACGAGCAGTACTTC.

This chain joins TRBV19 and TRBJ1-5; TRBD1 matches at 7 bases. The germline CDR1 and CDR2 sequences are LNHDA and SQIVND (reference sequence). The CDR3 is made up of 18 amino acids. V was clipped by 1 base and J by 2 bases; unmatched bases: 11. CDR3 region: CASSIGRQGGVGNQPQHF. CDR3 DNA sequence: TGTGCCAGTAGTATAGGTCGACAGGGTGGTGTGGGCAATCAGCCCCAGCATTTT.

The genes are TRBV19 and TRBJ1-5, with D possibly TRBD1 on 5 matching bases. The CDR3 runs to 14 residues. V shed 7 bases and J shed 3 bases, with 13 bases lying between them. The germline V gene has CDR1 LNHDA and CDR2 SQIVND (reference sequence). This CDR3 is CASNPPGNNQPQHF. CDR3 bases: TGTGCCAGTAACCCCCCAGGGAACAATCAGCCCCAGCATTTT.

This rearrangement joins TRBV10-3 to TRBJ1-4; 10 nucleotides line up with TRBD1. Germline assignment: CDR1 ENHRY and CDR2 SYGVKD. J lost 8 bases, V lost 5 bases, and 5 bases had no gene match. The CDR3 sequence is 14 residues long. The DNA for the CDR3 is TGTGCCATCAGTACCGGGACAGGGGAAGAAAAACTGTTTTTT. Amino acid sequence: CAISTGTGEEKLFF.

This clone was found once. V gene TRBV6-5 combines with J gene TRBJ2-7; 11 bases agree with TRBD1. J was trimmed by 2 bases and V by 8 bases; bases with no gene match: 5. Germline CDR1 and CDR2: MNHEY and SVGAGI. There are 14 residues in the CDR3. In DNA, the CDR3 is TGTGCCAGCGGGTTGGGACAGGGGGCCTACGAGCAGTACTTC. This codes for CASGLGQGAYEQYF.